Listed below are T cell receptor beta chains from one sample, sequenced in a study of blood T cells in healthy people across ages. TCRdb ran MiXCR on the 5' RACE reads and lists one entry per CDR3 protein. The repertoire consists of more than 1.4 million distinct CDR3 sequences, with around 42% occurring once and the leading ten covering less than 8%. The sequenced sample was blood. The receptor source for this set is a woman under 30 in good health. Each CDR3 is given with its conserved first and last residue. The D gene is left open where the match is weak. The size field is filled for only some rows; it gives once, few, many or a size class.

TRBJ2-7 | . | TRBV7-8 | TRBD2 | CASSSRTSATAYNEQYF | TGTGCCAGCAGCTCAAGGACTAGCGCTACCGCCTACAATGAGCAGTACTTC
TRBJ2-1 | . | TRBV13 | TRBD2 | CASSPRNPLAGYHGNEQFF | TGTGCCAGCAGCCCACGAAACCCACTAGCGGGTTACCACGGGAATGAGCAGTTCTTC
TRBJ2-1 | few | TRBV7-9 | . | CASSPTDRFPYNEQFF | TGTGCCAGCAGCCCGACCGACCGTTTCCCTTACAATGAGCAGTTCTTC
TRBJ2-7 | . | TRBV11-1 | TRBD1 | CASSARERPGQGALYLYEQYF | TGTGCCAGCAGCGCTAGGGAACGGCCGGGACAGGGGGCTCTTTATCTTTACGAGCAGTACTTC
TRBJ1-2 | . | TRBV24-1 | . | CATSEAGGRYGYTF | TGTGCCACCAGTGAAGCTGGGGGACGCTATGGCTACACCTTC
TRBJ2-7 | few | TRBV2 | TRBD1 | CASSAQDRSADEQYF | TGTGCCAGCAGCGCCCAGGACAGGTCCGCCGACGAGCAGTACTTC
TRBJ2-7 | . | TRBV13 | TRBD2 | CASSLAGGVQYF | TGTGCCAGCAGCTTAGCCGGGGGGGTCCAGTACTTC
TRBJ2-2 | . | TRBV15 | . | CATSGTNTGELFF | TGTGCCACCAGCGGGACGAACACCGGGGAGCTGTTTTTT
TRBJ2-7 | many | TRBV10-3 | . | CAISAQGYEQYF | TGTGCCATCAGTGCCCAGGGATACGAGCAGTACTTC
TRBJ1-4 | . | TRBV27 | . | CASSSIGGQGEKLFF | TGTGCCAGCAGTTCCATCGGGGGGCAGGGTGAAAAACTGTTTTTT
TRBJ2-1 | few | TRBV10-3 | TRBD2 | CAISVSSGGASFEQFF | TGTGCCATCAGTGTTTCTAGCGGGGGGGCCTCTTTTGAGCAGTTCTTC
TRBJ2-1 | few | TRBV3-1 | TRBD2 | CASSRTSGSSVNEQFF | TGTGCCAGCAGCCGGACTAGCGGGAGTTCGGTAAATGAGCAGTTCTTC
TRBJ2-1 | . | TRBV4-2 | TRBD2 | CASSQRSGAYNEQFF | TGTGCCAGCAGCCAACGTAGCGGGGCCTACAATGAGCAGTTCTTC
TRBJ2-7 | . | TRBV7-9 | TRBD2 | CASSFSASGSYEQYF | TGTGCCAGCAGCTTTTCGGCTAGCGGATCCTACGAGCAGTACTTC
TRBJ2-1 | . | TRBV12-3/TRBV12-4 | . | CTSSAGVRGEQFF | TGTACCAGCAGTGCCGGGGTCCGGGGTGAGCAGTTCTTC
TRBJ2-1 | . | TRBV27 | . | CASSLSHIYSYNEQFF | TGTGCCAGCAGTTTATCCCACATCTACTCCTACAATGAGCAGTTCTTC
TRBJ2-5 | . | TRBV5-1 | . | CASSSARVGETQYF | TGCGCCAGCAGCTCGGCTAGGGTAGGGGAGACCCAGTACTTC
TRBJ2-1 | . | TRBV4-2 | TRBD2 | CASSEDRAGGTYNEQFF | TGTGCCAGCAGCGAAGACCGGGCGGGAGGGACCTACAATGAGCAGTTCTTC
TRBJ1-2 | . | TRBV25-1 | . | CSSSTGNYGYTF | TGTTCCAGCAGTACAGGAAACTATGGCTACACCTTC
TRBJ2-1 | . | TRBV4-1 | TRBD2 | CASSHPGTSGGAYNEQFF | TGCGCCAGCAGCCACCCCGGGACTAGCGGGGGGGCCTACAATGAGCAGTTCTTC
TRBJ2-4 | . | TRBV6-5 | . | CASSYASGNIQYF | TGTGCCAGCAGTTATGCCTCAGGGAACATTCAGTACTTC
TRBJ2-6 | . | TRBV20-1 | . | CSARAPGAISGANVLTF | TGCAGTGCTAGAGCCCCAGGGGCAATCTCTGGGGCCAACGTCCTGACTTTC
TRBJ2-1 | . | TRBV20-1 | TRBD2 | CSAAGLAEFYSYNEQFF | TGCAGTGCGGCTGGACTAGCGGAATTTTACTCCTACAATGAGCAGTTCTTC
TRBJ1-2 | . | TRBV20-1 | . | CSAQADPTYGYTF | TGCAGTGCCCAGGCAGATCCTACCTATGGCTACACCTTC
TRBJ1-5 | . | TRBV20-1 | . | CSAREGSLGNPPQHF | TGCAGTGCTAGAGAGGGGTCCTTGGGCAATCCGCCCCAGCATTTT
TRBJ2-1 | . | TRBV30 | TRBD2 | CAWSGLAGGGEQFF | TGTGCCTGGAGTGGTTTAGCGGGAGGGGGCGAGCAGTTCTTC
TRBJ2-4 | few | TRBV6-1 | TRBD2 | CASSETGGPSGNIQYF | TGTGCCAGCAGTGAAACGGGAGGGCCCTCCGGAAACATTCAGTACTTC
TRBJ1-5 | . | TRBV6-1 | . | CASSRYGLGELNRPQHF | TGTGCCAGCAGCCGCTATGGGCTTGGGGAACTCAATCGGCCCCAGCATTTT
TRBJ2-5 | . | TRBV10-3 | . | CAISGPAGSEQYF | TGTGCCATCAGTGGGCCGGCAGGGAGTGAGCAGTACTTC
TRBJ1-3 | . | TRBV6-2/TRBV6-3 | . | CASSYRHIPSGNTIYF | TGTGCCAGCAGTTACAGACATATACCTTCTGGAAACACCATATATTTT
TRBJ2-1 | few | TRBV7-2 | . | CASSFSRGSYNEQFF | TGTGCCAGCAGCTTCTCGCGAGGCTCCTACAATGAGCAGTTCTTC
TRBJ1-5 | . | TRBV4-1 | . | CASSQTRDSNQPQHF | TGCGCCAGCAGCCAGACCAGGGATAGCAATCAGCCCCAGCATTTT
TRBJ2-1 | once | TRBV7-6 | TRBD1 | CASTRYQGDEQFF | TGTGCCAGCACCCGCTATCAGGGGGATGAGCAGTTCTTC
TRBJ1-5 | . | TRBV7-2 | TRBD1 | CASSSGGYQPQHF | TGTGCCAGCAGCTCAGGGGGTTATCAGCCCCAGCATTTT
TRBJ2-5 | few | TRBV12-3/TRBV12-4 | . | CATKHTGSETQYF | TGTGCCACCAAACACACAGGGTCAGAGACCCAGTACTTC
TRBJ2-1 | . | TRBV2 | TRBD2 | CASGWGGFF | TGTGCCAGCGGATGGGGGGGGTTCTTC
TRBJ2-7 | . | TRBV20-1 | . | CSVTGGMGEQYF | TGCAGTGTTACAGGTGGGATGGGGGAGCAGTACTTC
TRBJ2-5 | . | TRBV5-1 | . | CASSFDRTQETQYF | TGCGCCAGCAGCTTCGACAGGACCCAAGAGACCCAGTACTTC
TRBJ2-4 | once | TRBV12-3/TRBV12-4 | . | CASCLGSSKNIQYF | TGTGCCAGCTGCCTCGGGTCGTCCAAAAACATTCAGTACTTC
TRBJ2-1 | many | TRBV20-1 | TRBD2 | CSARDPSGWREIYEQFF | TGCAGTGCTAGAGATCCGTCGGGCTGGCGGGAGATTTATGAGCAGTTCTTC
TRBJ2-1 | many | TRBV27 | . | CASSTSSYNEQFF | TGTGCCAGCAGTACGAGCTCCTACAATGAGCAGTTCTTC
TRBJ2-1 | . | TRBV7-8 | . | CASSFSISSYNEQFF | TGTGCCAGCAGCTTCTCGATTAGCTCCTACAATGAGCAGTTCTTC